This record covers a single T cell receptor (beta chain). Its specificity is unknown. This sample was included in a study of T cell responses to AZD1222 COVID-19 vaccine. Overall study findings and caveats: The study found vaccine-associated CD4 TCRs spanning spike, dominant at 160-218 and 743-854. No repertoire was sampled before or during the peak T cell response, only after it. An increase in Spike-specific TCR breadth and depth was observed after two AZD1222 doses. White British people made up most donors, females outnumbered males, and clonal diversity was possibly underestimated.

The germline V gene encodes CDR1 SGHRS and CDR2 YFSETQ. V shed 5 bases, J shed 3 bases, and the junction held 9 bases outside the gene matches. This CDR3 contains 15 residues. Measured with immunoSEQ multiplex PCR; TCRdb has only the in-frame clones, and not every one. The top ten hold 8% to 10% of the sample, which has around 76,000 clones, roughly 89% seen once. The TCR sequence derives from an adult in good health. This material consisted of peripheral blood, taken on day 0 of AZD1222 vaccination. This chain uses TRBV5-1 with TRBJ1-2; 8 nucleotides align to TRBD1. Written as DNA, the CDR3 is TGCGCCAGCAGTCCCAGGGGGCGCGGGGACTATGGCTACACCTTC. It yields the protein CASSPRGRGDYGYTF.